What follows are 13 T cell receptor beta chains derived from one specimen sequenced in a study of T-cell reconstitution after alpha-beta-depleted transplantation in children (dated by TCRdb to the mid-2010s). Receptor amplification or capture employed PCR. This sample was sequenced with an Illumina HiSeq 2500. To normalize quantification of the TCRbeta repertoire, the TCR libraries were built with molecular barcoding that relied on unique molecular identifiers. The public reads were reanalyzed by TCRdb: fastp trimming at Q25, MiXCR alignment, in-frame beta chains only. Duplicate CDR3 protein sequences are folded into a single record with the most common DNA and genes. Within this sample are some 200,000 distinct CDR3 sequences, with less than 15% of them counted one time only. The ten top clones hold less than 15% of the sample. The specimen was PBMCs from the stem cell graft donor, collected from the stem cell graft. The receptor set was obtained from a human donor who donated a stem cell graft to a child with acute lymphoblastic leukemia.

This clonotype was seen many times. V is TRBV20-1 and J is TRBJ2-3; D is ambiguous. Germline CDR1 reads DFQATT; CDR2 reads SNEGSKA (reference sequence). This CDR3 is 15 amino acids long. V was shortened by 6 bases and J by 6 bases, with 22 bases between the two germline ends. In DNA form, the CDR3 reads TGCAGTGCCCCCCTTGGGCAGGCCACCAGCGATACGCAGTATTTT. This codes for CSAPLGQATSDTQYF.

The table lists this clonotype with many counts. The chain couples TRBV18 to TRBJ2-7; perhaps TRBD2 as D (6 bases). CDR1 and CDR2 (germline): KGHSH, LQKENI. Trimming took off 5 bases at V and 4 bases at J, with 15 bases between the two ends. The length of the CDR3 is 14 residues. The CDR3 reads CASSAGPLWYEQYF. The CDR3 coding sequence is TGTGCCAGCTCAGCGGGACCCCTGTGGTACGAGCAGTACTTC. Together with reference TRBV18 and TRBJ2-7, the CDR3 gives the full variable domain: NAGVMQNPRHLVRRRGQEARLRCSPMKGHSHVYWYRQLPEEGLKFMVYLQKENIIDESGMPKERFSAEFPKEGPSILRIQQVVRGDSAAYFCASSAGPLWYEQYFGPGTRLTVT.

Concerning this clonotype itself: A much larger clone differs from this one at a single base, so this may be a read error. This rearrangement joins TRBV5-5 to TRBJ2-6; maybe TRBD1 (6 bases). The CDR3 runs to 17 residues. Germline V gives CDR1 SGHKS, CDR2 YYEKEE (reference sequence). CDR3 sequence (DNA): TGTGCCAGCAGACGCCCCAGGGGAAACTCTGGGGCCAACGGCCTGACTTTC. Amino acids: CASRRPRGNSGANGLTF. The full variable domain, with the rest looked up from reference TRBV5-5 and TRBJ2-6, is DAGVTQSPTHLIKTRGQQVTLRCSPISGHKSVSWYQQVLGQGPQFIFQYYEKEERGRGNFPDRFSARQFPNYSSELNVNALLLGDSALYLCASRRPRGNSGANGLTFGAGSRLTVL.

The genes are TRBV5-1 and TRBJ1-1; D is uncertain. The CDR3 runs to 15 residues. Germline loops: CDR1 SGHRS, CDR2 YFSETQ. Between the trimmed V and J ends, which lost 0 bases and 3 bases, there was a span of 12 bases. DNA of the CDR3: TGCGCCAGCAGCTTGGAGGCGGGAGAGCACACTGAAGCTTTCTTT. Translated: CASSLEAGEHTEAFF.

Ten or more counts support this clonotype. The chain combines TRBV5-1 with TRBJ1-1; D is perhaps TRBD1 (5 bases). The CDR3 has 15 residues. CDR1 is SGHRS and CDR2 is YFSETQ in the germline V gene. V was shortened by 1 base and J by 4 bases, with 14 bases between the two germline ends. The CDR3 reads CASSLQKGIVTEAFF. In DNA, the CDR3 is TGCGCCAGCAGCTTGCAAAAGGGGATCGTCACTGAAGCTTTCTTT.

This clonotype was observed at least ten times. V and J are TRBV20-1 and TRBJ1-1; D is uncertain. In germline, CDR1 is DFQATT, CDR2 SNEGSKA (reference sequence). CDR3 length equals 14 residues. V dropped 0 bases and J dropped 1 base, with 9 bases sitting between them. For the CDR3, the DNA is TGCAGTGCTAGAGAGTCGCAGCCGAACACTGAAGCTTTCTTT. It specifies CSARESQPNTEAFF.

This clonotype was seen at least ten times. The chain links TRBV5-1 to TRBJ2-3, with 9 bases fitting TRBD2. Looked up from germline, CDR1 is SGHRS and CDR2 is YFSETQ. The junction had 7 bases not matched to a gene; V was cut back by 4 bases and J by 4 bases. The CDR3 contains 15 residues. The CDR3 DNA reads TGCGCCAGCAGCCCAGCTGCGGGAGGGCCAGATACGCAGTATTTT. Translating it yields CASSPAAGGPDTQYF.

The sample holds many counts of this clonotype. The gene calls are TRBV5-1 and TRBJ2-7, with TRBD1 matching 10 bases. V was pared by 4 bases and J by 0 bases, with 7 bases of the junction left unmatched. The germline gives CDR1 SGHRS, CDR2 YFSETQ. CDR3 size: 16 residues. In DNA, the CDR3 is TGCGCCAGCAGCCCTCCGCGGACAGGGGGCTCCTACGAGCAGTACTTC. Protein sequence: CASSPPRTGGSYEQYF. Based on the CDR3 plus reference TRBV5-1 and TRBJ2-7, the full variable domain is KAGVTQTPRYLIKTRGQQVTLSCSPISGHRSVSWYQQTPGQGLQFLFEYFSETQRNKGNFPGRFSGRQFSNSRSEMNVSTLELGDSALYLCASSPPRTGGSYEQYFGPGTRLTVT.

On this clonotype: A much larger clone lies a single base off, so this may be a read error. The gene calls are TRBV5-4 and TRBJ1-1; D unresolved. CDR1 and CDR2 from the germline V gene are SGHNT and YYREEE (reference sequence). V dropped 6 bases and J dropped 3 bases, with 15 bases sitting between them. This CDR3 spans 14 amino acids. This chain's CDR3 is CASIPWAGDTEAFF. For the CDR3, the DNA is TGTGCCAGCATCCCCTGGGCCGGGGACACTGAAGCTTTCTTT. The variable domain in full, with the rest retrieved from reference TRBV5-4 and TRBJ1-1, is ETGVTQSPTHLIKTRGQQVTLRCSSQSGHNTVSWYQQALGQGPQFIFQYYREEENGRGNFPPRFSGLQFPNYSSELNVNALELDDSALYLCASIPWAGDTEAFFGQGTRLTVV.

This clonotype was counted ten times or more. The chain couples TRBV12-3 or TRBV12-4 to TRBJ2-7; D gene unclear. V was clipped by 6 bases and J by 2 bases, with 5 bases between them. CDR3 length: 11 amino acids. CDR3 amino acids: CASSKTYEQYF. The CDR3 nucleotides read TGTGCCAGCAGCAAGACCTACGAGCAGTACTTC.

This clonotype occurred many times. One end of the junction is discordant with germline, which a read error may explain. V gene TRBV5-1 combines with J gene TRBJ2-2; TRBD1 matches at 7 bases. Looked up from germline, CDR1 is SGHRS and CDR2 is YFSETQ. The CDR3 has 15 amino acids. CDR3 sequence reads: CASSLAQGNAGELFF. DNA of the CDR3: TGCGCCAGCAGCTTGGCACAGGGGAACGCCGGGGAGCTGTTTTTT.

In DNA, the CDR3 is TGTGCCATCAGTGAAACTACTACTTACAATGAGCAGTTCTTC. Amino acid sequence: CAISETTTYNEQFF. The chain has TRBV10-3 and TRBJ2-1; D ambiguous. Germline V gene data show CDR1 as ENHRY and CDR2 as SYGVKD. The V end lost 3 bases, the J end lost 4 bases, and 10 bases lay between the germline ends. This CDR3 has 14 amino acids.

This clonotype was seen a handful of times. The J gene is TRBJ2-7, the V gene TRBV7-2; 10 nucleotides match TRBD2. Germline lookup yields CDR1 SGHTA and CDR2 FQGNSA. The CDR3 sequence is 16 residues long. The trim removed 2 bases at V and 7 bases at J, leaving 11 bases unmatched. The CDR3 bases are TGTGCCAGCAGCTTACGTCCCCCGGGACTAGCGTGGGAGCAGTACTTC. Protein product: CASSLRPPGLAWEQYF.